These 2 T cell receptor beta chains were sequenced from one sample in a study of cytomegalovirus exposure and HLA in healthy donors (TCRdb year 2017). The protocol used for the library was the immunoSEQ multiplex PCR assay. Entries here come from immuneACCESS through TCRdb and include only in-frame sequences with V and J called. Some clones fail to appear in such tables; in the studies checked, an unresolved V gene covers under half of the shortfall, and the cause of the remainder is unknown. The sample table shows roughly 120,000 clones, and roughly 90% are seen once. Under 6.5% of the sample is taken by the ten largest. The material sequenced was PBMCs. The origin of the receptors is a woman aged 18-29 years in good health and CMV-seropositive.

CDR3 sequence reads: CASNRWAGATDTQYF. The CDR3 region has the DNA TGTGCCAGCAACCGATGGGCGGGGGCCACAGATACGCAGTATTTT. The V and J genes are TRBV27 and TRBJ2-3, with D possibly being TRBD2 (7 bases). The CDR3 contains 15 residues. Germline V gives CDR1 MNHEY, CDR2 SMNVEV (reference sequence). The ends were cut back, 7 bases at V and 2 bases at J, with 16 bases in the middle.

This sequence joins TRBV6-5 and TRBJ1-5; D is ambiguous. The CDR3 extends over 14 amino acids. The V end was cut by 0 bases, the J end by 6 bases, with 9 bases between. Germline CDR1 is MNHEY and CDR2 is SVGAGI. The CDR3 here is CASSYSTGGQPQHF. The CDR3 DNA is TGTGCCAGCAGTTACTCGACGGGAGGTCAGCCCCAGCATTTT.